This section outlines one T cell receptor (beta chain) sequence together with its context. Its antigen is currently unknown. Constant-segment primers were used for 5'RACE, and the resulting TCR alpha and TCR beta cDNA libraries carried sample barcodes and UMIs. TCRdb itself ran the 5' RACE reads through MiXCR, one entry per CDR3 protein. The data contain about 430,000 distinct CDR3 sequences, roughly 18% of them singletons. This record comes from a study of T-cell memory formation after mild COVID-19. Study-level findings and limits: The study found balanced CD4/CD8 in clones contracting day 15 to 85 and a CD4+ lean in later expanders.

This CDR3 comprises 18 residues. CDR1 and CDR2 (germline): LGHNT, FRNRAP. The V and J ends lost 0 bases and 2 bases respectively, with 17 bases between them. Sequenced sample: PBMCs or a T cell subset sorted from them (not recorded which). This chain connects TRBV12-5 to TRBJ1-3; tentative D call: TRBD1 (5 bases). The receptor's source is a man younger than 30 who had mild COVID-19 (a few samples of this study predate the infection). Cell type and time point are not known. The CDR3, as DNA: TGTGCTAGTGGTTTGGTAGAGTGGGGCCAGGGTACTGGAAACACCATATATTTT. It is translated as CASGLVEWGQGTGNTIYF.